This entry lists 17 T cell receptor beta chains sequenced from one sample in a study of cytomegalovirus exposure and HLA in healthy donors. PCR was performed using 60 Vbeta and 13 Jbeta primers. Profiling relied on immunoSEQ multiplex PCR, and the TCRdb table lists in-frame clones only, not all of them. This table holds around 130,000 clones, around four fifths found once. Sequencing used PBMCs. The receptors were gathered from a woman aged 40 to 50 in good health and CMV-seropositive.

The CDR3 DNA is TGTGCCAGCAGTGAAGCGGGGCAACCTCCAAATGAGCAGTTCTTC. This gives the protein CASSEAGQPPNEQFF. The rearrangement uses TRBV2 and TRBJ2-1, with a tentative D call TRBD1 (5 bases). The CDR3 spans 15 residues. V shed 0 bases and J shed 7 bases, with 13 bases lying between them. Germline V gene lookup returns CDR1 SNHLY and CDR2 FYNNEI.

This clone was observed at least ten times. This chain connects TRBV7-3 to TRBJ2-1; maybe TRBD2 (7 bases). The CDR3 loop spans 15 amino acids. The V end lost 2 bases, the J end lost 4 bases, and 12 bases lay between the germline ends. Germline V gene data show CDR1 as SGHTA and CDR2 as FQGTGA. The chain's CDR3 is CASSLDGGLYNEQFF. The CDR3 coding sequence is TGTGCCAGCAGCTTAGACGGGGGGCTATACAATGAGCAGTTCTTC. Based on the CDR3 plus reference TRBV7-3 and TRBJ2-1, the full variable domain is GAGVSQTPSNKVTEKGKYVELRCDPISGHTALYWYRQSLGQGPEFLIYFQGTGAADDSGLPNDRFFAVRPEGSVSTLKIQRTERGDSAVYLCASSLDGGLYNEQFFGPGTRLTVL.

The chain employs TRBV6-5 and TRBJ2-3; D uncertain. The CDR3 runs 11 residues. The germline V gene has CDR1 MNHEY and CDR2 SVGAGI. The ends were cut back, 9 bases at V and 5 bases at J, with 9 bases in the middle. As DNA, the CDR3 is TGTGCCAGTTCTACTCAAGATACGCAGTATTTT. Its protein is CASSTQDTQYF.

The V and J genes are TRBV28 and TRBJ1-1; 8 bases line up with TRBD1. The germline V gene encodes CDR1 MDHEN and CDR2 SYDVKM. The length of the CDR3 is 15 residues. V shed 2 bases, J shed 1 base, and the junction held 3 bases outside the gene matches. CDR3 sequence: CASSLQDRENTEAFF. CDR3 DNA sequence: TGTGCCAGCAGTTTACAGGACAGGGAGAACACTGAAGCTTTCTTT.

V and J are TRBV28 and TRBJ2-1; 9 bases map to TRBD2. J was trimmed by 10 bases and V by 3 bases; bases with no gene match: 4. From germline, CDR1 is MDHEN and CDR2 SYDVKM. The CDR3 length is 13 residues. Here the CDR3 DNA reads TGTGCCAGCAGTTTGGGCGGGAGGGGAGAGCAGTTCTTC. Amino acid sequence: CASSLGGRGEQFF.

This clone showed up just a few times. The V and J genes are TRBV7-3 and TRBJ2-1, with 9 nucleotides matching TRBD1. With V trimmed by 4 bases and J by 15 bases, 4 bases remained unmatched. This CDR3 is built from 11 residues. The germline V gene encodes CDR1 SGHTA and CDR2 FQGTGA. The CDR3 nucleotides are TGTGCCAGCAGCTCCGGACAGGGGCGGTTCTTC. It encodes CASSSGQGRFF.

The gene calls are TRBV28 and TRBJ1-6; D gene ambiguous. The ends were cut back, 2 bases at V and 4 bases at J, with 6 bases in the middle. Germline assignment: CDR1 MDHEN and CDR2 SYDVKM. The CDR3 totals 14 residues. The chain's CDR3 is CASSLREYNSPLHF. The CDR3 DNA sequence: TGTGCCAGCAGTTTAAGGGAGTATAATTCACCCCTCCACTTT.

The rearrangement joins TRBV4-2 to TRBJ2-2; 8 bases match TRBD1. V lost 5 bases to trimming and J lost 6 bases; unmatched junction nucleotides: 20. The CDR3 contains 19 residues. The germline CDR1 and CDR2 sequences are LGHNA and YNFKEQ. The CDR3 nucleotides read TGTGCCAGCAGCTTGGCATTAGGGGCGCGGGCAGGGGGCTCCGGGGAGCTGTTTTTT. Its translation: CASSLALGARAGGSGELFF.

This rearrangement joins TRBV6-4 to TRBJ2-2; 7 bases line up with TRBD1. Per the germline V gene, CDR1 is MRHNA and CDR2 is SNTAGT. V was pared by 4 bases and J by 6 bases, with 11 bases of the junction left unmatched. The CDR3 is made up of 16 amino acids. The CDR3 nucleotides are TGTGCCAGCAGTGTAGGACAGGAACTTTATCCCGGGGAGCTGTTTTTT. This sequence encodes CASSVGQELYPGELFF.

This chain connects TRBV5-1 to TRBJ2-7; 12 bases fit TRBD1. V dropped 4 bases and J dropped 9; count of bases not matched to a gene: 17. CDR1 SGHRS and CDR2 YFSETQ come from the germline V gene. The CDR3 loop spans 17 amino acids. DNA of the CDR3: TGCGCCAGCAGCGCCCAGGGACAGGGGGCGGTGGGTGCCGGGCAGTACTTC. This translates into CASSAQGQGAVGAGQYF.

The chain has TRBV5-1 and TRBJ2-3, with D tentatively TRBD1 (5 bases). This CDR3 contains 18 residues. The germline V and J ends were trimmed by 4 bases and 1 base, with 22 bases remaining between them. Germline V gene sequence: CDR1 SGHRS, CDR2 YFSETQ. The CDR3 loop reads CASSQRAGPGAGTDTQYF. The CDR3 DNA reads TGCGCCAGCAGCCAACGGGCAGGGCCCGGCGCGGGCACAGATACGCAGTATTTT.

The genes are TRBV6-1 and TRBJ2-7, with D possibly matching TRBD1 (5 bases). The V gene's germline CDR1 is MNHNS and CDR2 SASEGT. V lost 5 bases and J lost 3, with 14 bases in between. The CDR3 is made up of 14 amino acids. For the CDR3, the DNA is TGTGCCAGCAGTAACTCAGGGCCCCTCTACGAGCAGTACTTC. This translates into CASSNSGPLYEQYF.

This clone was observed once. The chain combines TRBV13 with TRBJ2-7; 7 bases agree with TRBD1. Germline-derived CDR1 and CDR2 are PRHDT and FYEKMQ (reference sequence). The V gene end was trimmed by 5 bases and the J gene end by 1 base; junction bases not matched to a gene: 8. CDR3 length equals 15 residues. The CDR3 here is CASSLQGLGSYEQYF. The CDR3 region has the DNA TGTGCCAGCAGCCTACAGGGGCTTGGTTCCTACGAGCAGTACTTC.

The rearrangement joins TRBV28 to TRBJ2-3; weak D call: TRBD2 (6 bases). CDR1 is MDHEN and CDR2 is SYDVKM in the germline V gene. V lost 7 bases to trimming and J lost 6 bases, with 23 bases between them. The CDR3 loop spans 16 amino acids. The CDR3 coding sequence is TGTGCCAGCACTCAATCCCGGGTAGCGGCGACCGATACGCAGTATTTT. Amino acids: CASTQSRVAATDTQYF.

The V and J genes are TRBV5-6 and TRBJ2-5; D is undetermined. Judging by the DNA end, TRBJ2-7 fits better; the J call may be wrong. In germline, CDR1 is SGHDT, CDR2 YYEEEE. The CDR3 is 13 amino acids. The CDR3 sequence: CASSLGPAYEQYF. CDR3 DNA: TGTGCCAGCAGCTTGGGGCCAGCGTACGAGCAGTACTTC.

This chain uses TRBV6-1 with TRBJ1-1; no firm D call. V was clipped by 10 bases and J by 4 bases, with 16 bases between them. The CDR3 extends over 13 amino acids. Germline V lookup: CDR1 MNHNS, CDR2 SASEGT. CDR3 in DNA: TGTGCCACCACCCGGGGTTTGGGCACTGAAGCTTTCTTT. Translating gives CATTRGLGTEAFF.

This clone was found once. This sequence joins TRBV2 and TRBJ2-5; D possibly corresponds to TRBD1 (6 bases). V lost 7 bases and J lost 3, with 15 bases in between. Germline V gives CDR1 SNHLY, CDR2 FYNNEI. The CDR3 length is 14 residues. CDR3 in amino acids: CASNQGIGEETQYF. The CDR3 region has the DNA TGTGCCAGCAACCAGGGGATTGGAGAAGAGACCCAGTACTTC.